These 12 T cell receptor beta chains came from one sample sequenced in a study of blood T cell repertoires in COVID-19 (dated by TCRdb to 2020 to 2021). Preparation of the library involved the immunoSEQ multiplex PCR assay. As stored in TCRdb, this immuneACCESS dataset retains in-frame rearrangements with V and J assigned. A fraction of the clones does not appear; measured against another copy, unresolved V genes explain less than half of the discrepancy, and the remainder lacks a known reason. The sample table holds 150,000 to 250,000 clones, of which around four fifths were seen once. Jointly, the top ten make up about 11% of the sample. Sequenced sample: PBMCs or T cells enriched from blood (not recorded which). Receptor source: a man in his forties who had recovered from COVID-19.

The rearrangement joins TRBV30 to TRBJ1-2; D perhaps matches TRBD1 (6 bases). Trimming took 5 bases from V and 8 from J, leaving 15 bases between them. CDR1 and CDR2 (germline): GTSNPN, SVGIG (reference sequence). The CDR3 is made up of 12 amino acids. As DNA, the CDR3 is TGTGCCTGGGGTGAGGACAGTCCAGGCTACACCTTC. It yields the protein CAWGEDSPGYTF.

This chain's CDR3 is CARIRRDYNYEQYF. Written as DNA, the CDR3 is TGTGCCAGAATCCGCCGGGACTACAACTACGAGCAGTACTTC. The chain recombines TRBV5-3 with TRBJ2-7, with TRBD2 identical over 7 bases. Being an ORF, TRBV5-3 has a function that is uncertain. The CDR3 length is 14 residues. V lost 6 bases, J lost 3 bases, and 9 bases stayed unmatched.

This chain joins TRBV4-3 and TRBJ2-3; 14 bases are a match to TRBD2. This CDR3 comprises 15 residues. Germline V lookup: CDR1 LGHNA, CDR2 YSLEER. The trim removed 4 bases at V and 4 bases at J, leaving 1 base unmatched. The CDR3 loop reads CASSRLAGGPDTQYF. The CDR3, as DNA: TGCGCCAGCAGCCGACTAGCGGGAGGGCCAGATACGCAGTATTTT.

This chain uses TRBV3-1 (or the pseudogene TRBV3-2) with TRBJ2-7; 7 positions match TRBD1. J lost 1 base, V lost 0 bases, and 3 bases had no gene match. The CDR3 spans 15 residues. Germline V gene lookup returns CDR1 LGHDT and CDR2 YNNKEL (reference sequence). The chain's CDR3 is CASSQEQGWSYEQYF. CDR3 coding DNA: TGTGCCAGCAGCCAAGAACAGGGGTGGTCCTACGAGCAGTACTTC.

This chain links TRBV7-9 with TRBJ2-5; 7 bases are a match to TRBD2. V was pared by 6 bases and J by 4 bases, with 5 bases of the junction left unmatched. Germline CDR1 SEHNR, CDR2 FQNEAQ (reference sequence). This CDR3 has 13 residues. CDR3 in DNA: TGTGCCAGCAGTAGAACTAGCGCAGAGACCCAGTACTTC. This translates into CASSRTSAETQYF.

V is TRBV7-3 and J is TRBJ2-1; the match to TRBD2 covers 8 bases. With V trimmed by 5 bases and J by 8 bases, 14 bases remained unmatched. Germline CDR1 is SGHTA and CDR2 is FQGTGA. The CDR3 has 16 residues. This CDR3 is CASSPQGLDRSDEQFF. CDR3 nucleotide sequence: TGTGCCAGCAGCCCTCAGGGACTAGACCGTTCCGATGAGCAGTTCTTC.

The rearrangement links TRBV27 to TRBJ1-5; TRBD1 aligns across 9 bases. CDR1 is MNHEY and CDR2 is SMNVEV in the germline V gene (reference sequence). V lost 5 bases and J lost 1; bases outside the gene matches: 6. The CDR3 covers 16 residues. The CDR3 sequence: CASSPQTGGSNQPQHF. The CDR3 bases are TGTGCCAGCAGTCCCCAGACAGGGGGGAGCAATCAGCCCCAGCATTTT.

The chain has TRBV27 and TRBJ2-7; D might be TRBD1 (6 bases). The V end lost 6 bases, the J end lost 2 bases, and 14 bases lay between the germline ends. The length of the CDR3 is 14 residues. In germline, CDR1 is MNHEY, CDR2 SMNVEV (reference sequence). The CDR3 loop reads CASSPRGHPYEQYV. In DNA, the CDR3 is TGTGCCAGCAGCCCTAGGGGACACCCCTACGAGCAGTACGTC.

This clone was recorded only once. The chain recombines TRBV2 with TRBJ2-1; 8 nucleotides align to TRBD1. The V gene's germline CDR1 is SNHLY and CDR2 FYNNEI. V lost 1 base to trimming and J lost 4 bases; unmatched junction nucleotides: 3. The CDR3 contains 15 residues. In DNA form, the CDR3 reads TGTGCCAGCAGTGAAGGGGACAGGACTTACAATGAGCAGTTCTTC. Amino acid sequence: CASSEGDRTYNEQFF.

This clone was counted once. The rearrangement uses TRBV19 and TRBJ2-6; 9 nucleotides match TRBD1. This CDR3 has 17 residues. The germline gives CDR1 LNHDA, CDR2 SQIVND (reference sequence). The trim removed 1 base at V and 1 base at J, leaving 2 bases unmatched. CDR3 DNA: TGTGCCAGTAGTATAGGTGGGACAGGGTCTGGGGCCAACGTCCTGACTTTC. This sequence encodes CASSIGGTGSGANVLTF.

The V call is TRBV6-5, the J call TRBJ2-5, with D hard to call. Germline V gene data show CDR1 as MNHEY and CDR2 as SVGAGI. This CDR3 has 12 residues. Trimming took 5 bases from V and 10 from J, leaving 14 bases between them. For the CDR3, the DNA is TGTGCCAGCAGTCCCAACCCAGAAGACCAGTACTTC. Translation gives CASSPNPEDQYF.

This chain uses TRBV9 with TRBJ1-1; D is perhaps TRBD1 (5 bases). V shed 0 bases and J shed 0 bases, with 15 bases lying between them. The CDR3 totals 17 residues. From germline, CDR1 is SGDLS and CDR2 YYNGEE. The CDR3 DNA sequence: TGTGCCAGCAGCGTAGTAGGTGTTGCAGGGCTGAACACTGAAGCTTTCTTT. Its protein product is CASSVVGVAGLNTEAFF. The complete variable domain, with remaining parts taken from reference TRBV9 and TRBJ1-1, reads DSGVTQTPKHLITATGQRVTLRCSPRSGDLSVYWYQQSLDQGLQFLIQYYNGEERAKGNILERFSAQQFPDLHSELNLSSLELGDSALYFCASSVVGVAGLNTEAFFGQGTRLTVV.